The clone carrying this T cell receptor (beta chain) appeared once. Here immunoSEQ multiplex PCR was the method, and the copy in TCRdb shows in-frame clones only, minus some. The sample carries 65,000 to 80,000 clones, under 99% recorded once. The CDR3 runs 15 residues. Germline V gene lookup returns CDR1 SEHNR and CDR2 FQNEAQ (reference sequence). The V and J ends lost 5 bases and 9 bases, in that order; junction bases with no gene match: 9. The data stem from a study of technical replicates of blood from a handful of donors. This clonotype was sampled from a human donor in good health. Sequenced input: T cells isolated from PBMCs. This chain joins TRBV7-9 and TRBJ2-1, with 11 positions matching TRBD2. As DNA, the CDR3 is TGTGCCAGCAGCGAAACGGGACTAGCGGCCGTTGAGCAGTTCTTC. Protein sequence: CASSETGLAAVEQFF. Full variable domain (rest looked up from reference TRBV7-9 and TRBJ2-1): DTGVSQNPRHKITKRGQNVTFRCDPISEHNRLYWYRQTLGQGPEFLTYFQNEAQLEKSRLLSDRFSAERPKGSFSTLEIQRTEQGDSAMYLCASSETGLAAVEQFFGPGTRLTVL.